One sample yielded the 3 T cell receptor beta chains listed below, sequenced in a study of T cell changes during pregnancy in multiple sclerosis. Method: immunoSEQ multiplex PCR; TCRdb's copy keeps in-frame clones and lacks some. The sample has about 85,000 clones, more than 85% seen once. Sequencing used peripheral blood, obtained in the first trimester of pregnancy. The source is a female donor with multiple sclerosis, enrolled in a pregnancy study.

V and J are TRBV5-6 and TRBJ1-5; possible D gene TRBD1, 5 bases. This CDR3 has 15 residues. V lost 4 bases to trimming and J lost 0 bases, with 11 bases between them. CDR1 is SGHDT and CDR2 is YYEEEE in the germline V gene. CDR3 nucleotides: TGTGCCAGCAGCACAAACAGGAATAGCAATCAGCCCCAGCATTTT. This encodes CASSTNRNSNQPQHF.

The genes are TRBV5-4 and TRBJ2-3; 8 nucleotides line up with TRBD1. CDR1 is SGHNT and CDR2 is YYREEE in the germline V gene (reference sequence). The CDR3 is 16 residues long. J was trimmed by 3 bases and V by 4 bases; bases with no gene match: 10. In nucleotides, the CDR3 is TGTGCCAGCAGCAATTCCCAGGGGGCAGTTACAGATACGCAGTATTTT. Translating it yields CASSNSQGAVTDTQYF. Complete variable domain (other parts from reference TRBV5-4 and TRBJ2-3): ETGVTQSPTHLIKTRGQQVTLRCSSQSGHNTVSWYQQALGQGPQFIFQYYREEENGRGNFPPRFSGLQFPNYSSELNVNALELDDSALYLCASSNSQGAVTDTQYFGPGTRLTVL.

This chain connects TRBV5-1 to TRBJ2-3; a weak D match, TRBD2 (6 bases). Deletions cut 5 bases from V and 4 bases from J, with 11 bases between. Germline V gives CDR1 SGHRS, CDR2 YFSETQ. The CDR3 sequence is 13 residues long. The CDR3 coding sequence is TGCGCCAGCAGTGGGGCGGGACCAGATACGCAGTATTTT. This codes for CASSGAGPDTQYF. Together with reference TRBV5-1 and TRBJ2-3, the CDR3 gives the full variable domain: KAGVTQTPRYLIKTRGQQVTLSCSPISGHRSVSWYQQTPGQGLQFLFEYFSETQRNKGNFPGRFSGRQFSNSRSEMNVSTLELGDSALYLCASSGAGPDTQYFGPGTRLTVL.